This T cell receptor (beta chain) was documented in a study of spatial heterogeneity in lung cancer. Notes on the study in general: Counts of expanded alpha and beta TCRs within tumors tracked the tumor nonsynonymous mutation count.

The CDR3 loop spans 13 amino acids. With 3 bases removed from V and 2 bases from J, the gap between germline ends came to 8 bases. CDR1 is SGHRS and CDR2 is YFSETQ in the germline V gene. Time point denoted: sample taken at primary tumor resection. The donor group consisted of around 66 patients who had untreated, early-stage non-small cell lung cancer. TCRdb analysed the 5' RACE reads with MiXCR anew, one entry per CDR3 protein. The table has about 2,700 distinct CDR3 sequences, 5.5% to 6% seen once. Relative to its sample, this clonotype is medium-sized. Its antigen is not known. This beta chain slipped into a library made for alpha chains as a stray read, so its size is not meaningful.

This sequence joins TRBV5-1 and TRBJ2-5; D is perhaps TRBD1 or TRBD2 (5 bases each). Specimen: lung tumor tissue, collected at surgery. The receptor was derived from a male donor with early-stage non-small cell lung cancer. CDR3 region: CASSWDGQETQYF. The CDR3 DNA sequence: TGCGCCAGCAGCTGGGACGGACAAGAGACCCAGTACTTC. The full variable domain, completed using reference TRBV5-1 and TRBJ2-5, is KAGVTQTPRYLIKTRGQQVTLSCSPISGHRSVSWYQQTPGQGLQFLFEYFSETQRNKGNFPGRFSGRQFSNSRSEMNVSTLELGDSALYLCASSWDGQETQYFGPGTRLLVL.